Below, 18 T cell receptor beta chains from the same sample are listed, as sequenced in a study of cytomegalovirus exposure and HLA in healthy donors (TCRdb year 2017). The method was the immunoSEQ multiplex PCR assay. The multiplex PCR relied on a mix of 60 forward primers for TCR Vbeta segments and 13 reverse primers for TCR Jbeta segments. The clones in this table, taken by TCRdb from immuneACCESS, are in-frame only. Not every clone is retained; where verified, under half of the shortfall comes from an unresolved V gene, and the cause of the rest is unknown. For this sample there are more than 110,000 clones; 77% appear just once. Together, the top ten hold 3% to 5% of the sample. Sequencing input: PBMCs. The receptors stem from a male donor in good health and CMV-seronegative.

J is TRBJ1-4 and V is TRBV7-6; a weak D match, TRBD1 (5 bases). Germline V gene sequence: CDR1 SGHVS, CDR2 FNYEAQ. Trimming shortened V by 4 bases and J by 0 bases, and 12 bases separated the two germline ends. The CDR3 sequence is 16 residues long. Here the CDR3 DNA reads TGTGCCAGCAGCTCGAGGACACCTGCAACTAATGAAAAACTGTTTTTT. Translated: CASSSRTPATNEKLFF.

This clone came up a few times. The chain joins TRBV7-8 to TRBJ1-3; 7 bases are shared with TRBD1. J gave up 1 base and V 2 bases, and 8 bases lay outside the gene matches. This CDR3 spans 17 amino acids. The V gene's germline CDR1 is SGHVS and CDR2 FQNEAQ. The CDR3 spells CASSLRGTEVSGNTIYF. As DNA, the CDR3 is TGTGCCAGCAGCTTACGAGGGACAGAGGTATCTGGAAACACCATATATTTT.

Only a few counts were recorded for this clone. The chain is built from TRBV10-3 and TRBJ2-3; maybe TRBD1 (5 bases). Per germline, CDR1 ENHRY and CDR2 SYGVKD. V shed 0 bases and J shed 7 bases, with 11 bases lying between them. The CDR3 extends over 14 amino acids. The DNA of the CDR3 is TGTGCCATCAGTGAGTCGTCAAGGGGAAATACGCAGTATTTT. This gives the protein CAISESSRGNTQYF.

The genes are TRBV28 and TRBJ1-5; 7 positions match TRBD1. The junction had 6 bases not matched to a gene; V was cut back by 4 bases and J by 3 bases. The CDR3 length is 15 residues. Germline CDR1 reads MDHEN; CDR2 reads SYDVKM. In nucleotides, the CDR3 is TGTGCCAGCAGTTGGACAGGTATTGTCAATCAGCCCCAGCATTTT. Its translation is CASSWTGIVNQPQHF.

V gene TRBV27 combines with J gene TRBJ1-1, with D possibly TRBD1 on 6 matching bases. With 5 bases removed from V and 2 bases from J, the gap between germline ends came to 9 bases. CDR1 and CDR2 (germline): MNHEY, SMNVEV (reference sequence). There are 13 residues in the CDR3. The CDR3, as DNA: TGTGCCAGCAGTACGACAGGTAACACTGAAGCTTTCTTT. This gives the protein CASSTTGNTEAFF.

This clone showed up just a few times. J is TRBJ2-1 and V is TRBV7-8, with 11 bases identical to TRBD2. The length of the CDR3 is 20 residues. Per the germline V gene, CDR1 is SGHVS and CDR2 is FQNEAQ. The ends lost 0 bases at V and 6 bases at J; junction bases unmatched: 16. The CDR3 region has the DNA TGTGCCAGCAGCTTAGCAATTCTAGCGGGGGGCCTCTCACGCATCAATGAGCAGTTCTTC. It codes for CASSLAILAGGLSRINEQFF.

The chain employs TRBV5-1 and TRBJ2-3, with D perhaps TRBD1 (6 bases). Germline V gene data show CDR1 as SGHRS and CDR2 as YFSETQ. The CDR3 has 15 residues. V lost 4 bases, J lost 2 bases, and 14 bases lay in between. CDR3 amino acids: CASSPGHYLTDTQYF. CDR3 DNA sequence: TGCGCCAGCAGCCCGGGACACTACCTCACAGATACGCAGTATTTT.

The J gene is TRBJ1-4, the V gene TRBV11-2; TRBD1 aligns across 8 bases. This CDR3 has 15 amino acids. CDR1 is SGHAT, CDR2 FQNNGV, per germline. The V and J ends lost 3 bases and 4 bases, in that order; junction bases with no gene match: 4. CDR3 bases: TGTGCCAGCAGCTTGCTACAGGGGGTTAATGAAAAACTGTTTTTT. Residues: CASSLLQGVNEKLFF.

In this sample, this clone turned up a few times. This chain links TRBV19 with TRBJ2-7; 9 bases match TRBD1. The CDR3 consists of 14 residues. Germline V CDR1 and CDR2: LNHDA, SQIVND (reference sequence). The V segment lost 4 bases and the J segment 7 bases; nucleotides outside the gene matches: 8. Written as DNA, the CDR3 is TGTGCCAGTAGTACCGGGACAGGGTCCTGGGAGCAGTACTTC. As protein: CASSTGTGSWEQYF.

The V gene is TRBV18, the J gene TRBJ2-7; D gene ambiguous. The CDR3 length is 13 residues. The V gene's germline CDR1 is KGHSH and CDR2 LQKENI. V lost 2 bases and J lost 6, with 11 bases in between. The CDR3 DNA follows: TGTGCCAGCTCACCAGGGCCTCCAGGCGAGCAGTACTTC. Translated, it gives CASSPGPPGEQYF.

This clone is a singleton in its sample. V usage is TRBV19 and J usage is TRBJ1-4; D call uncertain. The CDR3 length is 18 residues. V lost 4 bases and J 6 bases, leaving 24 bases between the germline ends. Germline lookup yields CDR1 LNHDA and CDR2 SQIVND (reference sequence). CDR3 region: CASSKIFTNRRKDEKLFF. In nucleotides, the CDR3 is TGTGCCAGTAGTAAAATCTTCACCAACCGGAGAAAAGATGAAAAACTGTTTTTT. The variable domain in full, completed from reference TRBV19 and TRBJ1-4, reads DGGITQSPKYLFRKEGQNVTLSCEQNLNHDAMYWYRQDPGQGLRLIYYSQIVNDFQKGDIAEGYSVSREKKESFPLTVTSAQKNPTAFYLCASSKIFTNRRKDEKLFFGSGTQLSVL.

The V and J genes are TRBV4-1 and TRBJ2-7; D not certain. Germline lookup yields CDR1 MGHRA and CDR2 YSYEKL. The CDR3 is made up of 13 amino acids. V lost 0 bases and J lost 3, with 6 bases in between. In nucleotides, the CDR3 is TGCGCCAGCAGCCAAGACTCCTACTACGAGCAGTACTTC. It specifies CASSQDSYYEQYF.

V and J are TRBV5-1 and TRBJ1-1; no reliable D call. CDR3 length: 15 amino acids. Trimming pared 2 bases from V and 4 bases from J, leaving 15 bases between. The germline CDR1 and CDR2 sequences are SGHRS and YFSETQ. CDR3 coding DNA: TGCGCCAGCAGCTTTCACTCTCCAGCGGGCACTGAAGCTTTCTTT. As protein: CASSFHSPAGTEAFF. The full variable domain, its missing parts supplied by reference TRBV5-1 and TRBJ1-1, is KAGVTQTPRYLIKTRGQQVTLSCSPISGHRSVSWYQQTPGQGLQFLFEYFSETQRNKGNFPGRFSGRQFSNSRSEMNVSTLELGDSALYLCASSFHSPAGTEAFFGQGTRLTVV.

The V and J genes are TRBV5-4 and TRBJ2-7, with 12 positions matching TRBD2. V lost 3 bases, J lost 1 base, and 5 bases stayed unmatched. Per germline, CDR1 SGHNT and CDR2 YYREEE (reference sequence). The CDR3 is 16 amino acids. For the CDR3, the DNA is TGTGCCAGCAGCTCTCTAGCGGGAGGGCCTTCCTACGAGCAGTACTTC. Residues: CASSSLAGGPSYEQYF.

V gene TRBV6-5 combines with J gene TRBJ2-7; TRBD1 matches at 7 bases. The CDR3 contains 14 residues. The J segment lost 6 bases and the V segment lost 0 bases, leaving 5 bases of the junction unmatched. The V gene's germline CDR1 is MNHEY and CDR2 SVGAGI. The CDR3 region is CASSYSTGIVEQYF. The CDR3 bases are TGTGCCAGCAGTTACTCGACAGGGATTGTCGAGCAGTACTTC.

The chain joins TRBV7-6 to TRBJ2-2, with D maybe TRBD2 (5 bases). This CDR3 spans 13 amino acids. Germline lookup yields CDR1 SGHVS and CDR2 FNYEAQ. Trimming removed 2 bases from V and 5 bases from J, with 6 bases in between. The CDR3 loop is CASSLSGTGELFF. The CDR3 DNA sequence: TGTGCCAGCAGCTTATCGGGGACCGGGGAGCTGTTTTTT.

The chain recombines TRBV14 with TRBJ2-7; unclear D gene. Germline CDR1 is SGHDN and CDR2 is FVKESK. Trimming cost V 4 bases and J 3 bases, with 10 bases left between them. The CDR3 contains 13 residues. The CDR3 nucleotides read TGTGCCAGCAGCCCACTTACGGGCTACGAGCAGTACTTC. It encodes CASSPLTGYEQYF.

The V gene is TRBV2, the J gene TRBJ1-4, with TRBD1 matching 7 bases. The V gene's germline CDR1 is SNHLY and CDR2 FYNNEI. The ends lost 6 bases at V and 7 bases at J; junction bases unmatched: 11. CDR3 length: 15 residues. The CDR3 reads CASRPQGQWGEKLFF. CDR3 in DNA: TGTGCCAGCAGACCACAGGGGCAGTGGGGTGAAAAACTGTTTTTT.